This T cell receptor (beta chain) was found in a study of blood T cell repertoires in COVID-19. Background on the study: Sources were T cells, B-cell-depleted T cells, or PBMCs; the material itself was cDNA or gDNA.

The V and J ends lost 0 bases and 7 bases, in that order; junction bases with no gene match: 7. The germline CDR1 and CDR2 sequences are SGDLS and YYNGEE. The CDR3 is made up of 15 amino acids. TCRdb's copy holds only in-frame clones and misses some; the assay was immunoSEQ multiplex PCR. The sample holds about 210,000 clones, more than 70% seen once. Adults between roughly 18 and 95 years of age took part from 20 to 25 US areas. Participants had their cohort set by participant-reported clinical history. The sequenced sample was PBMCs or T cells enriched from blood (not recorded which). This TCR came from a woman in her forties with acute COVID-19. The J gene is TRBJ2-1, the V gene TRBV9, with 7 bases matching TRBD2. This CDR3 reads CASSVGGLEVNEQFF. The CDR3 DNA sequence: TGTGCCAGCAGCGTAGGAGGACTAGAGGTAAATGAGCAGTTCTTC.